These 10 T cell receptor beta chains came from one sample sequenced in a study of beta chain features in type 1 diabetes (dated by TCRdb to the late 2010s). Library preparation was by the immunoSEQ multiplex PCR assay. All of the isolated RNA was reverse transcribed with the High Capacity cDNA Reverse Transcription Kit, so expressed TCRB transcripts were sequenced. Here the immuneACCESS table is served through TCRdb, limited to in-frame sequences with V and J called. Missing clones are a known gap in these copies; in checked studies unresolved V genes cover under half, and the rest lacks a known reason. Here the sample has roughly 280,000 clones; less than 30% occur a single time. The biggest ten clones account for more than 0.009% of the sample. No antigen has been identified for these receptors. Broader findings and caveats from the paper: In all four CD4+ subsets, TCRB CDR3 length was moderately but significantly shorter in type 1 diabetes patients.

The sequenced material came from naive CD4+ T cells from blood. The intended sense of this specimen's cell subset or site label: true naive CD4+ T cells. Receptors were obtained from a young woman with type 1 diabetes.

The rearrangement uses TRBV9 and TRBJ2-1, with TRBD2 identical over 7 bases. The germline V gene encodes CDR1 SGDLS and CDR2 YYNGEE. The CDR3 has 15 residues. With 0 bases clipped from V and 2 bases from J, the junction kept 2 bases outside the gene matches. The CDR3 DNA reads TGTGCCAGCAGCGTAGTAGCGGGTACCTACAATGAGCAGTTCTTC. Translating it yields CASSVVAGTYNEQFF. Filled out from reference TRBV9 and TRBJ2-1, the complete variable domain reads DSGVTQTPKHLITATGQRVTLRCSPRSGDLSVYWYQQSLDQGLQFLIQYYNGEERAKGNILERFSAQQFPDLHSELNLSSLELGDSALYFCASSVVAGTYNEQFFGPGTRLTVL.

This clone was detected a few times. The V gene is TRBV30, the J gene TRBJ1-2; 10 bases are a match to TRBD1. Germline CDR1 GTSNPN, CDR2 SVGIG (reference sequence). CDR3 length equals 14 residues. Losses at the gene ends were 1 base for V and 6 bases for J; bases not matched to a gene: 5. CDR3 protein: CAWSGPGQGDGYTF. CDR3 nucleotides: TGTGCCTGGAGTGGCCCTGGACAGGGGGATGGCTACACCTTC. The full variable domain, with the rest looked up from reference TRBV30 and TRBJ1-2, is SQTIHQWPATLVQPVGSPLSLECTVEGTSNPNLYWYRQAAGRGLQLLFYSVGIGQISSEVPQNLSASRPQDRQFILSSKKLLLSDSGFYLCAWSGPGQGDGYTFGSGTRLTVV.

In DNA, the CDR3 is TGCAGCGTTGAAGAACAATCGGAGACCCAGTACTTC. Amino acid sequence: CSVEEQSETQYF. The chain couples TRBV29-1 to TRBJ2-5, with D unclear. The CDR3 consists of 12 residues. Trimming shortened V by 0 bases and J by 5 bases, and 7 bases separated the two germline ends. Germline loops: CDR1 SQVTM, CDR2 ANQGSEA.

This clone has only a few counts. J is TRBJ2-3 and V is TRBV19; TRBD2 aligns across 8 bases. CDR1 is LNHDA and CDR2 is SQIVND in the germline V gene (reference sequence). J gave up 5 bases and V 6 bases, and 7 bases lay outside the gene matches. The CDR3 extends over 14 amino acids. CDR3 sequence (DNA): TGTGCCAGTAGAGCGGGAGCTCCACAAGATACGCAGTATTTT. Its translation: CASRAGAPQDTQYF.

V and J are TRBV28 and TRBJ2-1; TRBD2 agrees at 11 bases. The CDR3 is 12 residues long. The trim removed 6 bases at V and 10 bases at J, leaving 2 bases unmatched. Germline CDR1 reads MDHEN; CDR2 reads SYDVKM. The CDR3 nucleotides read TGTGCCAGCAGATTAGCGGGAGGGGAGCAGTTCTTC. This encodes CASRLAGGEQFF.

V usage is TRBV6-6 and J usage is TRBJ2-1, with 7 bases aligning to TRBD2. This CDR3 region has 14 residues. The J segment lost 9 bases and the V segment lost 7 bases, leaving 12 bases of the junction unmatched. From germline, CDR1 is MNHNY and CDR2 SVGAGI (reference sequence). CDR3: CASTARGDDAEQFF. The CDR3 DNA sequence: TGTGCCAGCACCGCTCGGGGGGATGACGCTGAGCAGTTCTTC.

The chain joins TRBV9 to TRBJ2-3, with 8 bases fitting TRBD1. CDR3 size: 15 residues. Germline V gene data show CDR1 as SGDLS and CDR2 as YYNGEE. J gave up 6 bases and V 0 bases, and 6 bases lay outside the gene matches. The CDR3 DNA reads as TGTGCCAGCAGCGTAGTTCCAGGGGGCTTCGATACGCAGTATTTT. It translates to CASSVVPGGFDTQYF.

This clone has more than one count but fewer than ten. The J gene is TRBJ2-1, the V gene TRBV7-2, with no clear D. CDR3 length: 11 amino acids. Germline CDR1 is SGHTA and CDR2 is FQGNSA. The V and J ends lost 2 bases and 8 bases respectively, with 4 bases between them. DNA for the CDR3: TGTGCCAGCAGCTTATCGTATGAGCAGTTCTTC. Its protein product is CASSLSYEQFF.

The table lists this clone with a few counts. The genes are TRBV2 and TRBJ2-7, with TRBD1 matching 8 bases. The CDR3 covers 15 residues. Germline values: CDR1 SNHLY, CDR2 FYNNEI. V gave up 5 bases and J gave up 0 bases; unmatched junction bases: 6. CDR3: CASSRTGGDSYEQYF. The CDR3 nucleotides are TGTGCCAGCAGTAGAACAGGGGGTGACTCCTACGAGCAGTACTTC. The full variable domain, completed using reference TRBV2 and TRBJ2-7, is EPEVTQTPSHQVTQMGQEVILRCVPISNHLYFYWYRQILGQKVEFLVSFYNNEISEKSEIFDDQFSVERPDGSNFTLKIRSTKLEDSAMYFCASSRTGGDSYEQYFGPGTRLTVT.

This clone has just a few counts. The gene calls are TRBV7-9 and TRBJ1-2; D is unclear. This CDR3 comprises 16 residues. Trimming cost V 1 base and J 0 bases, with 12 bases left between them. CDR1 is SEHNR, CDR2 FQNEAQ, per germline (reference sequence). CDR3 nucleotides: TGTGCCAGCAGCTTAGTAGGAGGATTTACTAACTATGGCTACACCTTC. It codes for CASSLVGGFTNYGYTF. Variable domain in full (rest from reference TRBV7-9 and TRBJ1-2): DTGVSQNPRHKITKRGQNVTFRCDPISEHNRLYWYRQTLGQGPEFLTYFQNEAQLEKSRLLSDRFSAERPKGSFSTLEIQRTEQGDSAMYLCASSLVGGFTNYGYTFGSGTRLTVV.